This is a list of T cell receptor beta chains from one sample in a study of Ad26.COV2.S vaccination and SARS-CoV-2 variants. Sequencing was performed with immunoSEQ multiplex PCR; in TCRdb, only in-frame clones are kept and a portion is missing. The table has about 680,000 clones, more than 70% seen once. Sequenced material: peripheral blood, taken in a trial of Ad26.COV2.S vaccine versus placebo. Receptors originate from a person aged 18-65 years who received the Ad26.COV2.S COVID-19 vaccine or a placebo. Both conserved end residues are part of each CDR3. The D gene is left open where the match is weak. The size entry is marked missing in some rows and otherwise reads once, few, many or a size class.

j_gene: TRBJ1-3; abundance: .; v_gene: TRBV29-1; d_gene: .; CDR3aa: CSVVVGGAGNTIYF; CDR3nt: TGCAGCGTTGTAGTGGGGGGCGCCGGAAACACCATATATTTT
j_gene: TRBJ2-2; abundance: .; v_gene: TRBV19; d_gene: .; CDR3aa: CASSMEVGWLAGELFF; CDR3nt: TGTGCCAGTAGTATGGAGGTGGGGTGGCTGGCCGGGGAGCTGTTTTTT
j_gene: TRBJ2-5; abundance: once; v_gene: TRBV5-8; d_gene: TRBD2; CDR3aa: CASSIGRTSGGLRETQYF; CDR3nt: TGTGCCAGCAGCATAGGAAGGACAAGCGGGGGCCTCCGGGAGACCCAGTACTTC
j_gene: TRBJ1-3; abundance: .; v_gene: TRBV6-6; d_gene: .; CDR3aa: CASSYIGGAGNTIYF; CDR3nt: TGTGCCAGCAGTTACATCGGGGGCGCTGGAAACACCATATATTTT
j_gene: TRBJ2-5; abundance: once; v_gene: TRBV7-2; d_gene: .; CDR3aa: CASSLVVTGETQYF; CDR3nt: TGTGCCAGCAGCTTAGTAGTGACAGGAGAGACCCAGTACTTC
j_gene: TRBJ1-1; abundance: .; v_gene: TRBV7-9; d_gene: TRBD1; CDR3aa: CASSSWTGALDNSNTEAFF; CDR3nt: TGTGCCAGCAGCTCCTGGACAGGGGCCCTTGACAACTCCAACACTGAAGCTTTCTTT
j_gene: TRBJ2-7; abundance: .; v_gene: TRBV5-1; d_gene: .; CDR3aa: CASSLEPIVLEQYF; CDR3nt: TGCGCCAGCAGCTTGGAGCCGATAGTACTCGAGCAGTACTTC
j_gene: TRBJ1-1; abundance: .; v_gene: TRBV29-1; d_gene: .; CDR3aa: CSVELQNPGGEAFF; CDR3nt: TGCAGCGTTGAACTACAGAACCCGGGGGGTGAAGCTTTCTTT
j_gene: TRBJ2-7; abundance: .; v_gene: TRBV7-2; d_gene: TRBD2; CDR3aa: CASSLARREATYEQYF; CDR3nt: TGTGCCAGCAGCTTAGCTAGGCGGGAGGCAACCTACGAGCAGTACTTC
j_gene: TRBJ1-6; abundance: .; v_gene: TRBV2; d_gene: .; CDR3aa: CASSRREGSSPLHF; CDR3nt: TGTGCCAGCAGTCGCCGGGAGGGAAGTTCACCCCTCCACTTT
j_gene: TRBJ2-1; abundance: .; v_gene: TRBV13; d_gene: .; CDR3aa: CASSLVGGYNEQFF; CDR3nt: TGTGCCAGCAGCTTAGTTGGGGGTTACAATGAGCAGTTCTTC
j_gene: TRBJ2-5; abundance: .; v_gene: TRBV3-1/TRBV3-2; d_gene: TRBD1; CDR3aa: CASSQDRTGGQETQYF; CDR3nt: TGTGCCAGCAGCCAAGACCGGACAGGGGGTCAGGAGACCCAGTACTTC
j_gene: TRBJ1-1; abundance: .; v_gene: TRBV24-1; d_gene: .; CDR3aa: CATSDGTHRAFF; CDR3nt: TGTGCCACCAGTGATGGGACTCACAGGGCTTTCTTT
j_gene: TRBJ1-1; abundance: .; v_gene: TRBV6-6; d_gene: TRBD1; CDR3aa: CASSYGTGARNTEAFF; CDR3nt: TGTGCCAGCAGTTATGGGACAGGGGCCCGGAACACTGAAGCTTTCTTT
j_gene: TRBJ1-3; abundance: .; v_gene: TRBV10-3; d_gene: TRBD1; CDR3aa: CAIKKEEGAGGYSGNTIYF; CDR3nt: TGTGCCATCAAGAAGGAGGAAGGAGCAGGGGGTTACTCTGGAAACACCATATATTTT
j_gene: TRBJ2-3; abundance: .; v_gene: TRBV2; d_gene: .; CDR3aa: CASSEQADTQYF; CDR3nt: TGTGCCAGCAGTGAACAGGCAGATACGCAGTATTTT
j_gene: TRBJ1-3; abundance: .; v_gene: TRBV5-1; d_gene: .; CDR3aa: CASSLAQNAGNTIYF; CDR3nt: TGCGCCAGCAGCTTGGCACAGAACGCTGGAAACACCATATATTTT
j_gene: TRBJ2-1; abundance: .; v_gene: TRBV9; d_gene: .; CDR3aa: CASSVDGGAWNEQFF; CDR3nt: TGTGCCAGCAGCGTAGACGGGGGCGCGTGGAATGAGCAGTTCTTC
j_gene: TRBJ2-1; abundance: .; v_gene: TRBV19; d_gene: .; CDR3aa: CASSLVAGAYNEQFF; CDR3nt: TGTGCCAGTAGTCTCGTGGCGGGTGCCTACAATGAGCAGTTCTTC
j_gene: TRBJ2-5; abundance: .; v_gene: TRBV5-5; d_gene: TRBD2; CDR3aa: CASSPRPSGRETQYF; CDR3nt: TGTGCCAGCAGCCCCCGGCCTAGCGGACGAGAGACCCAGTACTTC
j_gene: TRBJ2-3; abundance: .; v_gene: TRBV19; d_gene: .; CDR3aa: CASNGAGTQYF; CDR3nt: TGTGCCAGCAATGGGGCCGGTACGCAGTATTTT
j_gene: TRBJ2-1; abundance: .; v_gene: TRBV7-2; d_gene: TRBD2; CDR3aa: CASSSRRKRESYNEQFF; CDR3nt: TGTGCCAGCAGCTCCCGAAGGAAGCGGGAGTCCTACAATGAGCAGTTCTTC
j_gene: TRBJ1-6; abundance: .; v_gene: TRBV6-2/TRBV6-3; d_gene: .; CDR3aa: CASSYLGPSGDSPLHF; CDR3nt: TGTGCCAGCAGTTACTTGGGGCCATCGGGCGATTCACCCCTCCACTTT
j_gene: TRBJ2-3; abundance: .; v_gene: TRBV25-1; d_gene: TRBD2; CDR3aa: CASSERLASGRRTQYF; CDR3nt: TGTGCCAGCAGTGAGCGTTTGGCTAGCGGGAGGCGTACGCAGTATTTT
j_gene: TRBJ1-5; abundance: .; v_gene: TRBV3-1/TRBV3-2; d_gene: .; CDR3aa: CASSQGPGRYSNQPQHF; CDR3nt: TGTGCCAGCAGCCAAGGCCCGGGACGGTATAGCAATCAGCCCCAGCATTTT
j_gene: TRBJ1-5; abundance: .; v_gene: TRBV20-1; d_gene: .; CDR3aa: CSARSNQPQHF; CDR3nt: TGCAGTGCTAGGAGTAATCAGCCCCAGCATTTT
j_gene: TRBJ2-3; abundance: .; v_gene: TRBV12-5; d_gene: TRBD2; CDR3aa: CASGGTTDTQYF; CDR3nt: TGTGCTAGCGGGGGGACCACAGATACGCAGTATTTT
j_gene: TRBJ1-5; abundance: .; v_gene: TRBV5-1; d_gene: TRBD1; CDR3aa: CASSPTGTGANQPQHF; CDR3nt: TGCGCCAGCAGCCCAACCGGGACAGGGGCCAATCAGCCCCAGCATTTT
j_gene: TRBJ2-3; abundance: .; v_gene: TRBV2; d_gene: TRBD1; CDR3aa: CASLKDPGQVGDTQYF; CDR3nt: TGTGCCAGCCTAAAAGACCCGGGACAGGTCGGAGATACGCAGTATTTT
j_gene: TRBJ2-4; abundance: .; v_gene: TRBV2; d_gene: .; CDR3aa: CASRGAKNIQYF; CDR3nt: TGTGCCAGCAGAGGGGCCAAAAACATTCAGTACTTC
j_gene: TRBJ1-5; abundance: .; v_gene: TRBV21-1; d_gene: .; CDR3aa: CASSKRDRRQPQHF; CDR3nt: TGTGCCAGCAGCAAAAGGGACAGACGGCAGCCCCAGCATTTT
j_gene: TRBJ2-3; abundance: .; v_gene: TRBV14; d_gene: .; CDR3aa: CASSQDSGIWGTDTQYF; CDR3nt: TGTGCCAGCAGCCAAGATTCGGGGATATGGGGCACAGATACGCAGTATTTT
j_gene: TRBJ2-7; abundance: once; v_gene: TRBV3-1/TRBV3-2; d_gene: TRBD2; CDR3aa: CASKLSRGYYEQYF; CDR3nt: TGTGCCAGCAAGTTGTCGCGGGGGTATTACGAGCAGTACTTC
j_gene: TRBJ2-1; abundance: .; v_gene: TRBV27; d_gene: .; CDR3aa: CASSHGLRNEQFF; CDR3nt: TGTGCCAGCAGTCACGGACTCCGCAATGAGCAGTTCTTC
j_gene: TRBJ2-1; abundance: .; v_gene: TRBV18; d_gene: .; CDR3aa: CASSPKHHNEQFF; CDR3nt: TGTGCCAGCTCACCGAAACATCACAATGAGCAGTTCTTC
j_gene: TRBJ1-1; abundance: .; v_gene: TRBV6-5; d_gene: TRBD1; CDR3aa: CASSPGTAEAFF; CDR3nt: TGTGCCAGCAGCCCCGGGACAGCTGAAGCTTTCTTT
j_gene: TRBJ2-7; abundance: .; v_gene: TRBV7-2; d_gene: TRBD2; CDR3aa: CASSLAPGGGAGEQYF; CDR3nt: TGTGCCAGCAGCTTAGCTCCTGGCGGGGGGGCTGGCGAGCAGTACTTC